What follows are 15 T cell receptor beta chains derived from one specimen sequenced in a study of T cell repertoires in cytomegalovirus infection. MiXCR, applied by TCRdb to the reads, yields one record per CDR3 protein. The data contain 180,000 or so distinct CDR3 sequences, 17% of them singletons. Sequenced input: CD8+ T cells from PBMCs. These receptors were collected from a human donor in good health (CMV status not recorded). Some clones in this sample may be carry-over from other donors' samples.

This chain connects TRBV29-1 to TRBJ2-1; TRBD1 matches at 9 bases. In germline, CDR1 is SQVTM, CDR2 ANQGSEA. The V gene end was trimmed by 6 bases and the J gene end by 4 bases; junction bases not matched to a gene: 7. The CDR3 is 14 residues long. CDR3 coding DNA: TGCAGCGTCGGCCGGGACAGGGCTTACAATGAGCAGTTCTTC. Encoded protein: CSVGRDRAYNEQFF.

The chain uses TRBV6-1 and TRBJ2-3, with TRBD2 matching 7 bases. This CDR3 has 18 residues. The germline V gene encodes CDR1 MNHNS and CDR2 SASEGT. With 0 bases clipped from V and 0 bases from J, the junction kept 9 bases outside the gene matches. The CDR3 loop is CASSEAGAGPISTDTQYF. DNA for the CDR3: TGTGCCAGCAGTGAAGCAGGAGCGGGGCCCATCAGCACAGATACGCAGTATTTT.

In its sample, this clonotype was seen a few times. The rearrangement links TRBV4-3 to TRBJ2-3, with 7 bases identical to TRBD2. Germline CDR1 is LGHNA and CDR2 is YSLEER. This CDR3 contains 15 residues. The V gene end was trimmed by 0 bases and the J gene end by 4 bases; junction bases not matched to a gene: 4. CDR3 coding DNA: TGCGCCAGCAGCCAAGATGTGGGAGGGGCAGATACGCAGTATTTT. This encodes CASSQDVGGADTQYF.

This clonotype appeared a few times. This rearrangement joins TRBV10-3 to TRBJ1-1, with 8 bases identical to TRBD1. Trimming cost V 4 bases and J 2 bases; bases outside gene matches: 9. The CDR3 contains 16 residues. Germline V gene lookup returns CDR1 ENHRY and CDR2 SYGVKD. The CDR3 protein is CAISVYGGQGNTEAFF. CDR3 in DNA: TGTGCCATCAGTGTATATGGAGGACAGGGCAACACTGAAGCTTTCTTT.

This sequence joins TRBV25-1 and TRBJ1-1, with unresolved D. Germline assignment: CDR1 MGHDK and CDR2 SYGVNS. With 4 bases removed from V and 4 bases from J, the gap between germline ends came to 10 bases. This CDR3 region has 13 residues. CDR3 sequence reads: CASSAQLATEAFF. CDR3 nucleotide sequence: TGTGCCAGCAGTGCTCAGTTGGCCACTGAAGCTTTCTTT.

V and J are TRBV28 and TRBJ1-5, with 11 positions matching TRBD1. CDR1 and CDR2 (germline): MDHEN, SYDVKM. V dropped 11 bases and J dropped 2; count of bases not matched to a gene: 11. This CDR3 comprises 16 residues. In nucleotides, the CDR3 is TGTGCCGGACAGGGGGCGTTGGATTTGGGCAATCAGCCCCAGCATTTT. It codes for CAGQGALDLGNQPQHF. Drawing the rest from reference TRBV28 and TRBJ1-5, the complete variable domain is DVKVTQSSRYLVKRTGEKVFLECVQDMDHENMFWYRQDPGLGLRLIYFSYDVKMKEKGDIPEGYSVSREKKERFSLILESASTNQTSMYLCAGQGALDLGNQPQHFGDGTRLSIL.

This CDR3 reads CAWSYPDRAISGNTIYF. As DNA, the CDR3 is TGTGCCTGGAGTTATCCAGACAGGGCGATCTCTGGAAACACCATATATTTT. V gene TRBV30 combines with J gene TRBJ1-3; TRBD1 aligns across 7 bases. CDR3 length: 17 amino acids. Germline assignment: CDR1 GTSNPN and CDR2 SVGIG (reference sequence). The V and J ends lost 2 bases and 0 bases, in that order; junction bases with no gene match: 10.

This clonotype was counted only a few times. The rearrangement links TRBV29-1 to TRBJ1-2; D remains ambiguous. Trimming removed 6 bases at V and 4 bases at J, with 12 bases between. Germline loops: CDR1 SQVTM, CDR2 ANQGSEA. CDR3 size: 12 residues. Here the CDR3 reads CSVGLSSYGYTF. Written as DNA, the CDR3 is TGCAGCGTGGGATTAAGTAGCTATGGCTACACCTTC.

This clonotype was counted between two and nine times. The CDR3 DNA reads as TGTGCCAGCAGCTTAAAAGGTGGGACAGACAATCAGCCCCAGCATTTT. It translates to CASSLKGGTDNQPQHF. This sequence joins TRBV7-9 and TRBJ1-5; 7 nucleotides line up with TRBD1. CDR1 and CDR2 (germline): SEHNR, FQNEAQ (reference sequence). V shed 2 bases and J 3 bases; nucleotides not matched to a gene: 7. This CDR3 region has 16 residues.

V is TRBV7-9 and J is TRBJ2-1; 7 bases are shared with TRBD2. The CDR3 is made up of 15 amino acids. V lost 4 bases, J lost 4 bases, and 7 bases stayed unmatched. Germline CDR1 is SEHNR and CDR2 is FQNEAQ (reference sequence). CDR3 loop: CASSSPSGDYNEQFF. The DNA of the CDR3 is TGTGCCAGCAGCTCCCCCAGCGGGGATTACAATGAGCAGTTCTTC.

The gene calls are TRBV6-6 and TRBJ1-2, with D uncertain. Germline V gives CDR1 MNHNY, CDR2 SVGAGI (reference sequence). The CDR3 has 13 amino acids. V was cut by 6 bases and J by 8 bases, with 16 bases left in between. CDR3 sequence reads: CASSPTLRRGYTF. The CDR3 DNA is TGTGCCAGCAGCCCAACACTTCGACGCGGCTACACCTTC.

The gene calls are TRBV27 and TRBJ2-7; TRBD1 might be the D (8 bases). The CDR3 sequence is 14 residues long. Trimming cost V 6 bases and J 6 bases, with 18 bases left between them. The germline V gene has CDR1 MNHEY and CDR2 SMNVEV (reference sequence). The CDR3, as DNA: TGTGCCAGCAGCTCTAGGAACAGGGGGGGCGAGCAGTACTTC. Amino acids: CASSSRNRGGEQYF.

The V call is TRBV6-2 or TRBV6-3, the J call TRBJ2-2; the match to TRBD2 covers 7 bases. The CDR3 is 15 amino acids. CDR1 and CDR2 from the germline V gene are MNHEY and SVGEGT. V shed 4 bases, J shed 3 bases, and the junction held 5 bases outside the gene matches. CDR3 residues: CASSWDYEDTGELFF. CDR3 nucleotide sequence: TGTGCCAGCAGTTGGGACTATGAGGACACCGGGGAGCTGTTTTTT.

J is TRBJ1-1 and V is TRBV13, with D unresolved. The germline gives CDR1 PRHDT, CDR2 FYEKMQ (reference sequence). V shed 7 bases and J shed 6 bases, with 18 bases lying between them. This CDR3 contains 14 residues. CDR3 residues: CASILREGEPEAFF. The CDR3 coding sequence is TGTGCCAGCATCCTTAGAGAGGGAGAGCCTGAAGCTTTCTTT.

In its sample, this clonotype was seen a few times. This chain links TRBV12-3 or TRBV12-4 with TRBJ1-5; D gene unclear. The V end was cut by 2 bases, the J end by 6 bases, with 11 bases between. This CDR3 has 14 residues. For the CDR3, the DNA is TGTGCCAGCAGTTTAATCGTTTTAGGTCAGCCCCAGCATTTT. Its translation: CASSLIVLGQPQHF.